This T cell receptor (beta chain) is from a study of identical twins. In this sample, this clonotype turned up a few times. Its antigen is unknown. Study-wide results and caveats: While abundant cord blood beta clonotypes carried fewer insertions, memory repertoires showed no such pattern. Findings came from cross-sectional statistics, without long-term follow-up of donors. Low generation-probability sequences were in excess among twin-shared out-of-frame alpha sequences.

Deletions cut 4 bases from V and 3 bases from J, with 12 bases between. The CDR3 is 15 amino acids. TCRdb itself ran the 5' RACE reads through MiXCR, one entry per CDR3 protein. The sample consists of approximately 600,000 distinct CDR3 sequences, about 7.6% of them appearing once. These data were also reused for a study on yellow fever vaccine responses in identical twins.

The sequence derives from a woman aged 18-29 years in good health. The chain recombines TRBV12-3 or TRBV12-4 with TRBJ2-2; D might be TRBD1 or TRBD2, each matching 5 bases. The sample taken for sequencing was PBMCs. The CDR3 protein is CASSYRGKYTGELFF. The CDR3 DNA follows: TGTGCCAGCAGTTACCGGGGCAAATACACCGGGGAGCTGTTTTTT.